The clone carrying this TCR beta chain has just one count. Its antigen is unidentified. The CD4+ and CD8+ fractions came from positive magnetic bead selection and were purity-checked by flow cytometry. Sequenced by immunoSEQ multiplex PCR; TCRdb stores in-frame clones only, minus some. Found here are approximately 11,000 clones, approximately 84% of them singletons; the top ten hold over 7%. These data originate in a study of somatic mutations in cytotoxic T cells in rheumatoid arthritis. CDR3 length: 15 amino acids. The V end lost 2 bases, the J end lost 1 base, and 13 bases lay between the germline ends. Per the germline V gene, CDR1 is SGHDT and CDR2 is YYEEEE. Study results and caveats: Patients with rheumatoid arthritis showed a slight underrepresentation of TRBV07, a finding that was never subjected to any adjustment for multiple comparisons.

The chain joins TRBV5-6 to TRBJ2-7; TRBD2 is a possible D gene (6 bases). Sequenced input: CD8+ T cells sorted from blood. This clonotype originated in a woman in her fifties or sixties with rheumatoid arthritis. CDR3 loop: CASSFFGSESYEQYF. The CDR3 DNA reads TGTGCCAGCAGCTTTTTCGGGAGCGAGTCCTACGAGCAGTACTTC. The variable domain in full, completed from reference TRBV5-6 and TRBJ2-7, reads DAGVTQSPTHLIKTRGQQVTLRCSPKSGHDTVSWYQQALGQGPQFIFQYYEEEERQRGNFPDRFSGHQFPNYSSELNVNALLLGDSALYLCASSFFGSESYEQYFGPGTRLTVT.